The following is a T cell receptor (beta chain) sequence with its context. The antigen is undetermined. The CDR3 is 15 residues long. V lost 6 bases, J lost 4 bases, and 11 bases stayed unmatched. CDR1 DFQATT and CDR2 SNEGSKA come from the germline V gene (reference sequence). This sample was taken from a study of response to subunit inactivated influenza vaccine. Notes on the study in general: The study's authors posited that every seasonal influenza vaccination enlists few new T cells.

One entry per CDR3 protein results from TCRdb running MiXCR on the RT-PCR reads. Among some 520,000 distinct CDR3 sequences, more than 15% were seen once, and the ten largest hold around 3%. Sequencing was performed on CD4+ T cells sorted from PBMCs, taken about 23 months after vaccination. The TCR was taken from a man aged 45 to 75 who received an inactivated influenza vaccine. V gene TRBV20-1 combines with J gene TRBJ1-3, with 8 bases lining up with TRBD1. CDR3 residues: CSATGQGANGNTIYF. CDR3 nucleotides: TGCAGTGCCACCGGGCAGGGGGCGAACGGAAACACCATATATTTT.